The source of this T cell receptor (beta chain) is a study of shared clonotypes between healthy human individuals. General study points: A small donor pool kept down the genetic and exposure-history diversity that was represented.

Assay execution proceeded at the deep level. Among the unsorted PBMC samples, replicate PCRs used approximately 320 ng DNA, 31,000 or so T cell genomes. Using immunoSEQ multiplex PCR, the repertoire was profiled, and TCRdb retains in-frame clones only, with some absent. Among under 600,000 clones, roughly four fifths were seen once, and the ten largest hold around 12%. This CDR3 comprises 17 residues. Germline V gives CDR1 SGDLS, CDR2 YYNGEE. The J segment lost 4 bases and the V segment lost 4 bases, leaving 8 bases of the junction unmatched. This clone was seen more than once but under ten times. Its antigen is currently unknown. Among the donors, all were Caucasian adults who lived in Nashville, Tennessee.

The receptor's source is a woman aged 40 to 55 in good health. Some clones in this sample may be carry-over from other donors' samples. Sequenced material: PBMCs. The V gene is TRBV9, the J gene TRBJ2-3; 14 bases match TRBD2. Here the CDR3 DNA reads TGTGCCAGCAGCCCTGGACTAGCGGGAGGATCGGCAGATACGCAGTATTTT. Amino acids: CASSPGLAGGSADTQYF. The full variable domain, with the rest looked up from reference TRBV9 and TRBJ2-3, is DSGVTQTPKHLITATGQRVTLRCSPRSGDLSVYWYQQSLDQGLQFLIQYYNGEERAKGNILERFSAQQFPDLHSELNLSSLELGDSALYFCASSPGLAGGSADTQYFGPGTRLTVL.